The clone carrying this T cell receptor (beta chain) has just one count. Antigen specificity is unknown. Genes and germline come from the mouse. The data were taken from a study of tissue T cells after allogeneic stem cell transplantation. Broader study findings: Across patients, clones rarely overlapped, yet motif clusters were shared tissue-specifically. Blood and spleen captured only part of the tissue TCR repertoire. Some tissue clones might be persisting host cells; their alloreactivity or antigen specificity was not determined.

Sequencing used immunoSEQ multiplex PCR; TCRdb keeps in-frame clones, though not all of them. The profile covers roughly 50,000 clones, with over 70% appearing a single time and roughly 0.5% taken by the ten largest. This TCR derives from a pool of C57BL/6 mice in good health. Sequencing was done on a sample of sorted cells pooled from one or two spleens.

The CDR3 sequence is CASSFQGLDTQYF. The covered CDR3 bases are TGTGCCAGCAGCTTTCAGGGACTAGACACCCAGTAC. The rearrangement links TRBV3 to TRBJ2-5; tentatively, D is TRBD2 (6 bases). The read is 1 residue too short to cover the CDR3 end, so that end is filled in from the germline J gene. Germline-derived CDR1 and CDR2 are SNHLY and FYNGKV (reference sequence). Trimming removed 3 bases at V and 5 bases at J, with 9 bases between. CDR3 size: 13 residues.